Listed below are T cell receptor beta chains from one sample, sequenced in a study of vaccination and CD4 T cells after COVID-19. These receptors' targets are unknown. Each CDR3 protein gets one entry after TCRdb re-called the PCR reads with MiXCR. Of under 20,000 distinct CDR3 sequences listed, about 51% are singletons. The sample was CD4+ T cells from blood, cultured in vitro, taken about 7 months after SARS-CoV-2 vaccination. The receptors were sampled from a human donor who had recovered from COVID-19. Each CDR3 is given without its conserved first and last residue. D genes are given only for firm matches.

CDR3aa,d_gene,v_gene,j_gene
SAVRDRNQPQH,.,TRBV20-1,TRBJ1-5
ASSESEGYEQY,.,TRBV6-4,TRBJ2-7
ASSMELAGTGGQY,TRBD2,TRBV19,TRBJ2-7
ASSYSNGGGYGYT,.,TRBV6-2/TRBV6-3,TRBJ1-2
ASSPGQGRTGYT,TRBD1,TRBV11-3,TRBJ1-2
ASSPGQADNEQF,TRBD1,TRBV27,TRBJ2-1
ASSSNRGSSGNTIY,TRBD1,TRBV7-2,TRBJ1-3
AIGGSGRAEAF,.,TRBV10-3,TRBJ1-1
ASREQGSETQY,TRBD1,TRBV6-1,TRBJ2-5
ATWTGRWYNEQF,TRBD1,TRBV15,TRBJ2-1